This passage covers 5 T cell receptor beta chains from one sample sequenced in a study of CD8 T cells in ankylosing spondylitis. TCRdb ran MiXCR on the 5' RACE reads and lists one entry per CDR3 protein. Of about 36,000 distinct CDR3 sequences in the sample, 8% to 13% were seen once. The sequencing input was synovial fluid, either unsorted or a sorted T cell fraction (not recorded which). These receptors were collected from a male donor with ankylosing spondylitis.

This clonotype has just one count. This chain links TRBV3-1 with TRBJ2-5; tentatively, D is TRBD1 (6 bases). The V end was cut by 8 bases, the J end by 0 bases, with 13 bases between. This CDR3 is 14 amino acids long. Germline V gives CDR1 LGHDT, CDR2 YNNKEL (reference sequence). CDR3 DNA: TGTGCCAGCTGCGACCGGGACAACCAAGAGACCCAGTACTTC. The encoded protein is CASCDRDNQETQYF.

The rearrangement uses TRBV5-5 and TRBJ2-7; D ambiguous. The CDR3 consists of 14 residues. Germline V lookup: CDR1 SGHKS, CDR2 YYEKEE (reference sequence). V lost 4 bases and J 3 bases, leaving 14 bases between the germline ends. In nucleotides, the CDR3 is TGTGCCAGCAGCCTACAGATCCATAGCTACGAGCAGTACTTC. Protein: CASSLQIHSYEQYF. Full variable domain (outside the CDR3, taken from reference TRBV5-5 and TRBJ2-7): DAGVTQSPTHLIKTRGQQVTLRCSPISGHKSVSWYQQVLGQGPQFIFQYYEKEERGRGNFPDRFSARQFPNYSSELNVNALLLGDSALYLCASSLQIHSYEQYFGPGTRLTVT.

This clonotype was detected a few times. The gene calls are TRBV19 and TRBJ2-3; D might be TRBD2 (6 bases). The CDR3 totals 15 residues. V was clipped by 3 bases and J by 6 bases, with 16 bases between them. Looked up from germline, CDR1 is LNHDA and CDR2 is SQIVND (reference sequence). CDR3 sequence reads: CASSMGTQKWDTQYF. The CDR3 DNA reads as TGTGCCAGTAGTATGGGGACTCAGAAATGGGATACGCAGTATTTT.

This clonotype was recorded a few times. The chain has TRBV19 and TRBJ1-1; 7 nucleotides agree with TRBD1. V shed 6 bases, J shed 5 bases, and the junction held 3 bases outside the gene matches. CDR1 is LNHDA, CDR2 SQIVND, per germline (reference sequence). This CDR3 comprises 12 residues. CDR3 residues: CASRTGITEAFF. Written as DNA, the CDR3 is TGTGCCAGTAGGACAGGGATAACTGAAGCTTTCTTT.

The table lists this clonotype with a few counts. The chain recombines TRBV27 with TRBJ2-1; the D gene is possibly TRBD1 (5 bases). Per germline, CDR1 MNHEY and CDR2 SMNVEV (reference sequence). The ends were cut back, 2 bases at V and 6 bases at J, with 11 bases in the middle. CDR3 length equals 14 residues. The CDR3 reads CASSLQAGPNEQFF. The CDR3 region has the DNA TGTGCCAGCAGTTTACAGGCAGGGCCCAATGAGCAGTTCTTC.